One sample yielded the 8 T cell receptor beta chains listed below, sequenced in a study of blood T cells in healthy people across ages (dated by TCRdb to 2013 to 2016). Receptor amplification or capture employed 5' RACE. TCRdb lists the instrument as Illumina HiSeq 2500. A second 7 to 11 cycle PCR used a sample-barcoded 5' primer and a J-beta primer mix. TCRdb itself trimmed the public reads at Q25 with fastp, ran MiXCR and retained productive beta chains. Identical CDR3 proteins give one entry, which carries the most common genes and DNA. In this sample the table shows about 930,000 distinct CDR3 sequences, almost 30% of which occur a single time. The ten largest clonotypes hold 10% of the sample. These records were also assigned to another study, of T cells of mothers and their children.

Source material: blood. These receptors originate from a woman aged 40 to 50 in good health.

This clonotype was found many times. This chain joins TRBV28 and TRBJ2-7, with no clear D. V was trimmed by 8 bases and J by 3 bases, leaving 11 bases between them. Germline CDR1 and CDR2: MDHEN and SYDVKM. CDR3 length: 12 amino acids. CDR3 nucleotide sequence: TGTGCCAGCGGGTATGGGGACTACGAGCAGTACTTC. It encodes CASGYGDYEQYF.

About this clonotype: A single base separates this from a much larger clone, so it may be a read error. This chain joins TRBV12-3 or TRBV12-4 and TRBJ2-7, with a weak D call TRBD2 (5 bases). The J call is uncertain, as TRBJ2-4 better fits the DNA end. The CDR3 has 14 amino acids. The CDR3 here is CASSPIRGCDIQYF. The CDR3 DNA is TGTGCCAGCAGTCCTATTCGGGGTTGCGACATTCAGTACTTC.

This clonotype was seen more than once but under ten times. The rearrangement uses TRBV7-9 and TRBJ1-6, with TRBD1 matching 7 bases. This CDR3 is 14 amino acids long. V lost 3 bases, J lost 8 bases, and 4 bases stayed unmatched. Germline CDR1 and CDR2: SEHNR and FQNEAQ (reference sequence). The CDR3 reads CASSLTGSDSPLHF. The CDR3 DNA sequence: TGTGCCAGCAGCTTGACAGGGTCGGATTCACCCCTCCACTTT.

Concerning this clonotype: This could be a read error, since a much larger clone is one nucleotide away. V usage is TRBV27 and J usage is TRBJ1-4, with D perhaps TRBD1 (5 bases). The CDR3 runs 13 residues. CDR1 MNHEY and CDR2 SMNVEV come from the germline V gene (reference sequence). Deletions cut 7 bases from V and 12 bases from J, with 18 bases between. The CDR3 is CASTGLLGEELFF. The DNA of the CDR3 is TGTGCCAGCACCGGGCTGTTGGGGGAAGAACTGTTTTTT.

This clonotype has a single count. This may be a read error, as it is one base from a much larger clone. The rearrangement links TRBV4-3 to TRBJ1-1; D remains ambiguous. This CDR3 region has 14 residues. The germline CDR1 and CDR2 sequences are LGHNA and YSLEER. Trimming stripped 0 bases from V and 3 bases from J, with 8 bases between. The CDR3 is CASSQDLPDTEAFF. CDR3 nucleotides: TGCGCCAGCAGCCAAGATCTCCCAGACACTGAAGCTTTCTTT.

The chain couples TRBV27 to TRBJ2-7; perhaps TRBD2 as D (6 bases). This CDR3 is built from 11 residues. Trimming left V 10 bases short and J 11 bases short, with 18 bases between. Per germline, CDR1 MNHEY and CDR2 SMNVEV (reference sequence). The CDR3 spells CAKGGQREEYF. The CDR3 bases are TGTGCCAAAGGAGGGCAGCGAGAGGAGTACTTC.

This clonotype was recorded a few times. CDR3 nucleotide sequence: TGTGCCAGCAGCTTAGCAGGGCCTGCCAATCAGCCCCAGCATTTT. This translates into CASSLAGPANQPQHF. This chain joins TRBV7-2 and TRBJ1-5; D is unclear. V gave up 0 bases and J gave up 3 bases, with 9 bases separating them. The CDR3 consists of 15 residues. CDR1 SGHTA and CDR2 FQGNSA come from the germline V gene.

The V call is TRBV3-1, the J call TRBJ1-1, with a tentative D call TRBD1 (5 bases). The CDR3 covers 13 residues. CDR1 LGHDT and CDR2 YNNKEL come from the germline V gene (reference sequence). V gave up 4 bases and J gave up 3 bases, with 9 bases separating them. The DNA for the CDR3 is TGTGCCAGCAGCCGAGGACAATACACTGAAGCTTTCTTT. Protein product: CASSRGQYTEAFF.